Each of the 8 T cell receptor beta chains below was sequenced from the same sample in a study of beta chain features in type 1 diabetes. The whole isolated RNA underwent reverse transcription, so sequencing captured expressed TCRB transcripts. Only in-frame clones appear in the TCRdb table, and some are missing; sequencing was by immunoSEQ multiplex PCR. The sample yields about 150,000 clones, 11% seen once. The sample taken for sequencing was central memory CD4+ T cells from blood. The receptor source for this set is a man between 18 and 29 years old in good health.

This clone appeared a few times. The J gene is TRBJ2-1, the V gene TRBV7-2; TRBD2 is a possible D gene (6 bases). V dropped 5 bases and J dropped 6 bases, with 14 bases sitting between them. CDR1 and CDR2 (germline): SGHTA, FQGNSA. CDR3 length: 14 residues. The CDR3 spells CASSPDYRSNEQFF. CDR3 bases: TGTGCCAGCAGCCCGGACTACCGGAGCAATGAGCAGTTCTTC.

The sample holds a few counts of this clone. The chain is built from TRBV18 and TRBJ2-3; possibly TRBD2 for D (6 bases). Germline V gene data show CDR1 as KGHSH and CDR2 as LQKENI. The CDR3 sequence is 17 residues long. V was trimmed by 6 bases and J by 1 base, leaving 20 bases between them. CDR3 residues: CASSYVAGLKGTDTQYF. CDR3 nucleotides: TGTGCCAGCTCCTACGTGGCGGGGTTGAAGGGCACAGATACGCAGTATTTT. Drawing the rest from reference TRBV18 and TRBJ2-3, the complete variable domain is NAGVMQNPRHLVRRRGQEARLRCSPMKGHSHVYWYRQLPEEGLKFMVYLQKENIIDESGMPKERFSAEFPKEGPSILRIQQVVRGDSAAYFCASSYVAGLKGTDTQYFGPGTRLTVL.

This sequence joins TRBV7-2 and TRBJ2-5; 7 bases are shared with TRBD2. This CDR3 spans 16 amino acids. The germline gives CDR1 SGHTA, CDR2 FQGNSA. V was pared by 0 bases and J by 2 bases, with 6 bases of the junction left unmatched. CDR3 in amino acids: CASSLAASGSQETQYF. CDR3 coding DNA: TGTGCCAGCAGCTTAGCGGCTAGCGGTTCTCAAGAGACCCAGTACTTC.

This clone occurred a few times. The chain combines TRBV2 with TRBJ1-5; D unresolved. The CDR3 spans 11 residues. Germline-derived CDR1 and CDR2 are SNHLY and FYNNEI. Trimming pared 8 bases from V and 7 bases from J, leaving 9 bases between. The CDR3 loop reads CASGVEQPQHF. CDR3 DNA sequence: TGTGCCAGCGGTGTAGAACAGCCCCAGCATTTT.

V and J are TRBV2 and TRBJ1-2; D not certain. Trimming shortened V by 6 bases and J by 8 bases, and 7 bases separated the two germline ends. This CDR3 is built from 10 residues. Germline V gene lookup returns CDR1 SNHLY and CDR2 FYNNEI. The CDR3: CASRIEGYTF. The CDR3 DNA sequence: TGTGCCAGCAGGATAGAGGGCTACACCTTC. Supplemented by reference TRBV2 and TRBJ1-2, the full variable domain reads EPEVTQTPSHQVTQMGQEVILRCVPISNHLYFYWYRQILGQKVEFLVSFYNNEISEKSEIFDDQFSVERPDGSNFTLKIRSTKLEDSAMYFCASRIEGYTFGSGTRLTVV.

The rearrangement uses TRBV7-2 and TRBJ2-7; no definite D call. This CDR3 contains 16 residues. Germline V gives CDR1 SGHTA, CDR2 FQGNSA. Deletions cut 5 bases from V and 1 base from J, with 18 bases between. In DNA form, the CDR3 reads TGTGCCAGCAGCCCCCGAGTTTTAGTGGGATCCTACGAGCAGTACTTC. Translated: CASSPRVLVGSYEQYF.

The sample holds a few counts of this clone. V usage is TRBV9 and J usage is TRBJ2-5; TRBD2 might be the D (5 bases). CDR3 length: 15 residues. Germline-derived CDR1 and CDR2 are SGDLS and YYNGEE. V dropped 0 bases and J dropped 1 base, with 10 bases sitting between them. CDR3 sequence: CASSVGGGSQETQYF. The CDR3 DNA reads TGTGCCAGCAGCGTAGGAGGAGGCAGCCAAGAGACCCAGTACTTC.

The CDR3 DNA is TGTGCCAGCACCGACTCTTCGAGGGAGCAGTACTTC. It yields the protein CASTDSSREQYF. The V and J genes are TRBV6-5 and TRBJ2-7; no clear D gene. The V and J ends lost 7 bases and 7 bases respectively, with 14 bases between them. The CDR3 is made up of 12 amino acids. Germline CDR1 is MNHEY and CDR2 is SVGAGI.